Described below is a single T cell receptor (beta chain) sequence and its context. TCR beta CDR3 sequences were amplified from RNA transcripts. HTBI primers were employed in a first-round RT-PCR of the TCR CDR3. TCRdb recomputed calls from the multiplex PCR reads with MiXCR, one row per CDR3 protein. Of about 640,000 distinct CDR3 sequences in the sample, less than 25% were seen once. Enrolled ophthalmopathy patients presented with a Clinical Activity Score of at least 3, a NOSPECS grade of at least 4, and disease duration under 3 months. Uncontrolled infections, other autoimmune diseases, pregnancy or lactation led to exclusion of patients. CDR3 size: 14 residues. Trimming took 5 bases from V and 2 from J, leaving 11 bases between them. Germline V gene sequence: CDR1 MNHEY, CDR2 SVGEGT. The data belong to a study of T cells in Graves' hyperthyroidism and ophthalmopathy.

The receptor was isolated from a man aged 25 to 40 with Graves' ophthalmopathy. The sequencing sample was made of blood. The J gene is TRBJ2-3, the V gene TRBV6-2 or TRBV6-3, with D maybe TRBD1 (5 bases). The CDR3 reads CASSAGADTDTQYF. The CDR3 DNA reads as TGTGCCAGCAGTGCTGGGGCGGACACAGATACGCAGTATTTT.